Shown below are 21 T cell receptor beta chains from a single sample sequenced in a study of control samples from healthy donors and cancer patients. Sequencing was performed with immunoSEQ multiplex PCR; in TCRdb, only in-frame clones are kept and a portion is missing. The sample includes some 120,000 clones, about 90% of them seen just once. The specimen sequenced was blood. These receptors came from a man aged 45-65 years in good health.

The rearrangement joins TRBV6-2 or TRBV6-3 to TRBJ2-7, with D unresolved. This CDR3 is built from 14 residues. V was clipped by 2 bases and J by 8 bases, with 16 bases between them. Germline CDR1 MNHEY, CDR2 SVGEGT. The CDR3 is CASSYAGFRAKQYF. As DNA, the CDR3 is TGTGCCAGCAGTTACGCCGGTTTCCGGGCTAAGCAGTACTTC.

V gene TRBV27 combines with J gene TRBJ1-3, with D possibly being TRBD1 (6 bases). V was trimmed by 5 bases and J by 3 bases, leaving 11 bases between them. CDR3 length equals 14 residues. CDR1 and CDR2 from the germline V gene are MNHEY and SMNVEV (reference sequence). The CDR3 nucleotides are TGTGCCAGCAGTCTAGGGACAATTGGAAACACCATATATTTT. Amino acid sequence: CASSLGTIGNTIYF.

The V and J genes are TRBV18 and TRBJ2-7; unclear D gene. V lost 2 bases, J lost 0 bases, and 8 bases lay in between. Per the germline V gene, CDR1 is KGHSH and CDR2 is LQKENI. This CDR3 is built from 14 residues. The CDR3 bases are TGTGCCAGCTCACCAGACTTGAACTCCTACGAGCAGTACTTC. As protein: CASSPDLNSYEQYF.

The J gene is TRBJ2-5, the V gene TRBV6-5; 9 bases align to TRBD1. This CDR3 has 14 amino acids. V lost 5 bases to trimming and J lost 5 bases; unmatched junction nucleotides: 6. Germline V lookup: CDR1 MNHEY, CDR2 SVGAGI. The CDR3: CASSITGGRETQYF. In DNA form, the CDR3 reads TGTGCCAGCAGTATTACAGGGGGCCGGGAGACCCAGTACTTC.

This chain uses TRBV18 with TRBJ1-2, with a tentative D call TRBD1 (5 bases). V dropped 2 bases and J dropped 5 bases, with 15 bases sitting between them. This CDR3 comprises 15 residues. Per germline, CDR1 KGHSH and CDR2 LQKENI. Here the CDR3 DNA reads TGTGCCAGCTCACCAGTTGGGGAGTCAGGGTATGGCTACACCTTC. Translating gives CASSPVGESGYGYTF.

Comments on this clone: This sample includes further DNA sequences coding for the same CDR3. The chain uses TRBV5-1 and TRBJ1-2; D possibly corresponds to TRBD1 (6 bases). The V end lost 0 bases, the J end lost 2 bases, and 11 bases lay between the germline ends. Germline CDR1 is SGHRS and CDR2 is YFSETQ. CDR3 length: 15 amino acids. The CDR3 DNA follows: TGCGCCAGCAGCTTGGAGGGGGGTTCAAACTATGGCTACACCTTC. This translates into CASSLEGGSNYGYTF.

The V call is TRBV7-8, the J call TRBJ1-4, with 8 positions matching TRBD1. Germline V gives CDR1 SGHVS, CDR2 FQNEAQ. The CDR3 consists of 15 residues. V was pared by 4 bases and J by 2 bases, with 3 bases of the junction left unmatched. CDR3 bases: TGTGCCAGCAGCTCCCCAGGGGGCACTAATGAAAAACTGTTTTTT. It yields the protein CASSSPGGTNEKLFF.

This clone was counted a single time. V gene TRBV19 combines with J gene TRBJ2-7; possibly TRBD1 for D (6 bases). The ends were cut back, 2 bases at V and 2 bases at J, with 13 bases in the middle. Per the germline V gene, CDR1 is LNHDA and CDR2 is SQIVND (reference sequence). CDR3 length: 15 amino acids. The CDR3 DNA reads TGTGCCAGTAGTATACGAGAGGACAGCGCCTACGAGCAGTACTTC. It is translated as CASSIREDSAYEQYF.

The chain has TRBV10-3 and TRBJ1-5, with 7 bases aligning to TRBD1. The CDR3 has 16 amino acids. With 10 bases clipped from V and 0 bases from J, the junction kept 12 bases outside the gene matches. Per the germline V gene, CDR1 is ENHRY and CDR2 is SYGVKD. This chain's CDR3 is CATRQGPTDSNQPQHF. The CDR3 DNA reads TGTGCCACCCGACAGGGCCCAACAGATAGCAATCAGCCCCAGCATTTT.

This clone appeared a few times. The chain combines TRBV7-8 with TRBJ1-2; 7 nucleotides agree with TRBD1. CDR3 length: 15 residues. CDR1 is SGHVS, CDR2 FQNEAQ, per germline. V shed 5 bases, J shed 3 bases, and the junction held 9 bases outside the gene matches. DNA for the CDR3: TGTGCCAGCAGCCCTCGGGACAGTGGTGACTATGGCTACACCTTC. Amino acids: CASSPRDSGDYGYTF. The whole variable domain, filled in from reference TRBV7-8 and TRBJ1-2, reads GAGVSQSPRYKVAKRGQDVALRCDPISGHVSLFWYQQALGQGPEFLTYFQNEAQLDKSGLPSDRFFAERPEGSVSTLKIQRTQQEDSAVYLCASSPRDSGDYGYTFGSGTRLTVV.

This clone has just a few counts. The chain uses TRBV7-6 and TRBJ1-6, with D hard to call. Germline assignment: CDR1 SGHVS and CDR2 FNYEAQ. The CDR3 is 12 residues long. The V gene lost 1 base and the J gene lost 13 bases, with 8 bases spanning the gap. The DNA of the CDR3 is TGTGCCAGCAGCTTAGAAGCCGGGCCCCTCCACTTT. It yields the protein CASSLEAGPLHF.

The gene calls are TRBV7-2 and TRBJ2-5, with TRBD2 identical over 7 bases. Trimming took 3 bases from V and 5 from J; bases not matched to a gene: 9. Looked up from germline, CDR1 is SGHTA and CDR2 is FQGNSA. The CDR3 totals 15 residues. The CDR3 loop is CASSFVGRGGETQYF. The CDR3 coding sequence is TGTGCCAGCAGCTTCGTAGGTCGGGGAGGGGAGACCCAGTACTTC.

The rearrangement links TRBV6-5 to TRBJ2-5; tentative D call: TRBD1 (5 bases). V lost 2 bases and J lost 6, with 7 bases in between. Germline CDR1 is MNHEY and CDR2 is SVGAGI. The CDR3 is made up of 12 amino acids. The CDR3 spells CASSYDRKTQYF. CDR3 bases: TGTGCCAGCAGTTACGACAGAAAGACCCAGTACTTC.

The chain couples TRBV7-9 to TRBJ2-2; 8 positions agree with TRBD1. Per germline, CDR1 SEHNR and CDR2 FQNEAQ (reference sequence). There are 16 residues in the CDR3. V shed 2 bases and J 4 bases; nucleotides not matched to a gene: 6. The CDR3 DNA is TGTGCCAGCAGCTTACTCAGGGGGCCGGGCACCGGGGAGCTGTTTTTT. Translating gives CASSLLRGPGTGELFF.

The CDR3 protein is CASSYNSNTEAFF. In nucleotides, the CDR3 is TGTGCCAGCAGTTATAACAGTAACACTGAAGCTTTCTTT. The rearrangement joins TRBV6-2 or TRBV6-3 to TRBJ1-1; D remains ambiguous. This CDR3 contains 13 residues. CDR1 MNHEY and CDR2 SVGEGT come from the germline V gene. Trimming left V 3 bases short and J 2 bases short, with 7 bases between.

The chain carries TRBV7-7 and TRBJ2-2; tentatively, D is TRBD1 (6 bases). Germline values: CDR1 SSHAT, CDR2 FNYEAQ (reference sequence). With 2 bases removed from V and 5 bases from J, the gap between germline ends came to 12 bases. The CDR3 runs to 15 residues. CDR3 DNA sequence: TGTGCCAGCAGCTTAACAGGGTCCGGAACCGGGGAGCTGTTTTTT. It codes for CASSLTGSGTGELFF.

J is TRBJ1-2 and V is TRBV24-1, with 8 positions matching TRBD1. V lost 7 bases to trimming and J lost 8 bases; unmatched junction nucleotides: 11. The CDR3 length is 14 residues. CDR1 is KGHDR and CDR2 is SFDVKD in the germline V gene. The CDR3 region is CATSPADRAAGYTF. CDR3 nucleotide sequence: TGTGCCACCAGCCCGGCGGACAGGGCGGCCGGCTACACCTTC.

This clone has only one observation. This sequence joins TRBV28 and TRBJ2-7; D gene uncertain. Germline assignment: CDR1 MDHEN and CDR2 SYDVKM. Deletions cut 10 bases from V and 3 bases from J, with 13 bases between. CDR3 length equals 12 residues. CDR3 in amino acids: CATQYSNYEQYF. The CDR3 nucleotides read TGTGCCACCCAATACTCAAACTACGAGCAGTACTTC.

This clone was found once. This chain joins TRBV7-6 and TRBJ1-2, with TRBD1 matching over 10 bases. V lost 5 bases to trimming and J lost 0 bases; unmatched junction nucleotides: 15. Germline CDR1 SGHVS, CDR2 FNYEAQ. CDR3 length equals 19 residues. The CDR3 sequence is CASSKSGQGVHASNYGYTF. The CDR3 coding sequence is TGTGCCAGCAGCAAATCCGGACAGGGGGTCCACGCTTCTAACTATGGCTACACCTTC.

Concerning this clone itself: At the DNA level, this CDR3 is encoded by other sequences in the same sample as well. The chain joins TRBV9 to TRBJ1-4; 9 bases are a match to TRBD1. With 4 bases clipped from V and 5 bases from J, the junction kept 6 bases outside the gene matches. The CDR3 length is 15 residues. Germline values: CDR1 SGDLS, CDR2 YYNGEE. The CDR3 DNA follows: TGTGCCAGCAGCTTAAGACAGGGGGGCAATGAAAAACTGTTTTTT. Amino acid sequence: CASSLRQGGNEKLFF.

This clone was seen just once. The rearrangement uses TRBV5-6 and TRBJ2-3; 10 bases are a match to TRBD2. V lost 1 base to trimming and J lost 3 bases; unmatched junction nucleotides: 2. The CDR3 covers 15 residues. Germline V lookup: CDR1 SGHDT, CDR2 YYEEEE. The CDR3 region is CASSLLAGETDTQYF. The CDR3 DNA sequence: TGTGCCAGCAGCTTGCTAGCGGGGGAGACAGATACGCAGTATTTT.